This T cell receptor beta chain was captured by sequencing in a study of T cell responses to AZD1222 COVID-19 vaccine. About the research overall: Whether given at about 4 or about 12 weeks, second doses were pooled.

The data were produced by immunoSEQ multiplex PCR, yet TCRdb's version contains in-frame clones alone and is incomplete. The table has around 150,000 clones, 90% seen once. The receptor comes from an adult in good health. Sequenced here: peripheral blood, sampled on day 0 of AZD1222 vaccination.

CDR3 region: CASSAPGGSSGNTIYF. The CDR3 region has the DNA TGTGCCAGCAGCGCCCCGGGGGGGTCTAGCGGAAACACCATATATTTT. The V and J genes are TRBV9 and TRBJ1-3; D perhaps matches TRBD1 (5 bases). CDR1 SGDLS and CDR2 YYNGEE come from the germline V gene. The CDR3 is 16 amino acids. V gave up 3 bases and J gave up 4 bases, with 17 bases separating them.